These T cell receptor beta chains were read from a single sample in a study of tumor and adjacent non-tumor tissue in lung cancer. TCRdb redid the calling of the multiplex PCR reads with MiXCR, one entry per CDR3 protein. The sample lists some 73,000 distinct CDR3 sequences, 65% to 85% occurring once. The sequenced sample consisted of distant non-tumor lung tissue. Receptors originate from a man aged 55 to 70 with non-small cell lung cancer. Both conserved end residues are part of each CDR3. A D gene is named only where the DNA matches it firmly. The size of a clone is reported for some rows only, either as once, few or many, or as a class for expanded clones.

clone size,CDR3 length,D gene,V gene,J gene,CDR3 DNA,CDR3 protein
-,12,-,TRBV12-3/TRBV12-4,TRBJ2-7,TGTGCTAGCAGTCCGGCGGACGCAATTCCCGACTTC,CASSPADAIPDF
-,14,-,TRBV5-5,TRBJ2-1,TGTGTCAAAAGCCGGGACAACTCCTACAATGAGCAGTTCTTC,CVKSRDNSYNEQFF
-,12,-,TRBV6-2/TRBV6-3,TRBJ2-7,TGTGCCAGCAGAGGCAGCTTCTATGAGCAGTACTTC,CASRGSFYEQYF
once,16,-,TRBV4-3,TRBJ2-6,TGTGCCAGCAACCAAGAGGCGGTGTCTGGGGCCAACGTCGTGACTTTC,CASNQEAVSGANVVTF
-,19,TRBD1,TRBV11-2,TRBJ2-6,TGTGCCATCAACTTAGTTCCAAAGGACAGGCCCTCAGGGGCCAACGTCCTGACTTTC,CAINLVPKDRPSGANVLTF
-,16,-,TRBV4-3,TRBJ1-2,TGCGCCAGCAACCAAGATCACGCAGTGGACCCTTATGGCTACACCTTC,CASNQDHAVDPYGYTF
medium-sized,14,TRBD2,TRBV20-1,TRBJ2-3,TGCAGTGCTGGGACTAGCGGGAAATCAGATACGCAGTATTTT,CSAGTSGKSDTQYF
-,16,-,TRBV20-1,TRBJ2-5,TGCAGTGCTATACGGGTGCCGGGCTCATCGTCGGAGACCCAGTACTTC,CSAIRVPGSSSETQYF
once,15,-,TRBV12-3/TRBV12-4,TRBJ1-1,TGTGCCAGCAGGGACGGGAGACGGGGGGGAATCGAAACTTTCTTT,CASRDGRRGGIETFF
-,14,-,TRBV12-3/TRBV12-4,TRBJ2-5,TGTGCCAGCAGTTTACTGGCGACCTATGAGACCCAGTACTTC,CASSLLATYETQYF